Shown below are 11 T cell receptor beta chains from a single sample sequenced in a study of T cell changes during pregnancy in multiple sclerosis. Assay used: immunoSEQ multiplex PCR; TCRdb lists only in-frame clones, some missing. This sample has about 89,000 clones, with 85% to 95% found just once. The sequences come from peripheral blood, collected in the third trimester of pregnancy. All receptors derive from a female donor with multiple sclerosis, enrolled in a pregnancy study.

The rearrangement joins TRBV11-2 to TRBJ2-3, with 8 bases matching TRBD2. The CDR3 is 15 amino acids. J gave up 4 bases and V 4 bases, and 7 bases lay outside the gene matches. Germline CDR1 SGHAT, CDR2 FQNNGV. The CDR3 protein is CASSSIAGWADTQYF. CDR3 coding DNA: TGTGCCAGCAGCTCCATAGCGGGATGGGCAGATACGCAGTATTTT.

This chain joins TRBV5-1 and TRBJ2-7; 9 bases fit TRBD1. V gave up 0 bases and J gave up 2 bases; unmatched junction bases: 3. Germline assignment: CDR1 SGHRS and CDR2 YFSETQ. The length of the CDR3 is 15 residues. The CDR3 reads CASSLAGTGTYEQYF. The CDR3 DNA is TGCGCCAGCAGCTTGGCCGGGACAGGGACCTACGAGCAGTACTTC.

CDR3 loop: CASSLGQGLRSYNEQFF. DNA of the CDR3: TGCGCCAGCAGCTTGGGACAGGGGTTGAGGTCCTACAATGAGCAGTTCTTC. The chain has TRBV5-1 and TRBJ2-1; 8 positions match TRBD1. CDR3 size: 17 residues. Looked up from germline, CDR1 is SGHRS and CDR2 is YFSETQ. V lost 0 bases and J lost 1; bases outside the gene matches: 6.

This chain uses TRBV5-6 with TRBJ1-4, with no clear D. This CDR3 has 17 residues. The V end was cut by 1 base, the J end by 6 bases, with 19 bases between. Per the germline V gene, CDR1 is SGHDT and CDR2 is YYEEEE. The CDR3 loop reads CASSLSPNVGSDEKLFF. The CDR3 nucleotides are TGTGCCAGCAGCTTGTCCCCGAACGTCGGGAGTGATGAAAAACTGTTTTTT. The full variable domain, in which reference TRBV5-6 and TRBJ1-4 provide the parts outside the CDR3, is DAGVTQSPTHLIKTRGQQVTLRCSPKSGHDTVSWYQQALGQGPQFIFQYYEEEERQRGNFPDRFSGHQFPNYSSELNVNALLLGDSALYLCASSLSPNVGSDEKLFFGSGTQLSVL.

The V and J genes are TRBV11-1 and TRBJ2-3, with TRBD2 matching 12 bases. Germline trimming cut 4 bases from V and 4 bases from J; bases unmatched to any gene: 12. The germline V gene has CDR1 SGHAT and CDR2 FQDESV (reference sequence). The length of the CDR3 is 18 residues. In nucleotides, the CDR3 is TGTGCCAGCAGCTCGACTAGCGGGAGCCTCCAAGTCCCAGATACGCAGTATTTT. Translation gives CASSSTSGSLQVPDTQYF.

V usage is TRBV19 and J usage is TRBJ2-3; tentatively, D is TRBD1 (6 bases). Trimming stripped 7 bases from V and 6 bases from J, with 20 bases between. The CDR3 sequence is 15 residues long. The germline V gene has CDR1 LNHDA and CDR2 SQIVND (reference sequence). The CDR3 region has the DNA TGTGCCAGTAAGCCAACAGGGTCGTCGGCTGATACGCAGTATTTT. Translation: CASKPTGSSADTQYF.

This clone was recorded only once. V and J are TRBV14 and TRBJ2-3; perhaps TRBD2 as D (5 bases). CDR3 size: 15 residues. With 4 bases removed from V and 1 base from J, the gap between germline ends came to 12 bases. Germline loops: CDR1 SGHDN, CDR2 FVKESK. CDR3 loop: CASSRLGSGTDTQYF. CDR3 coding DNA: TGTGCCAGCAGCCGTCTGGGGAGTGGCACAGATACGCAGTATTTT.

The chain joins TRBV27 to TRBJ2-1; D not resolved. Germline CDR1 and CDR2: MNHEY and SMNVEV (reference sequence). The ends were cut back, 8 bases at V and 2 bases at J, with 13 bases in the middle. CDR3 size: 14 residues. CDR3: CASRLIQAYNEQFF. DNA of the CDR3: TGTGCCAGCCGACTCATACAAGCCTACAATGAGCAGTTCTTC.

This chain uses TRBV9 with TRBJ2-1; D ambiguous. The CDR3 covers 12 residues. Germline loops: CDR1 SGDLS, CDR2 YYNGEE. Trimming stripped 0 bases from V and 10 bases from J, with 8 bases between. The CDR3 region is CASSVVAGEQFF. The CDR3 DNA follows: TGTGCCAGCAGCGTAGTGGCCGGGGAGCAGTTCTTC.

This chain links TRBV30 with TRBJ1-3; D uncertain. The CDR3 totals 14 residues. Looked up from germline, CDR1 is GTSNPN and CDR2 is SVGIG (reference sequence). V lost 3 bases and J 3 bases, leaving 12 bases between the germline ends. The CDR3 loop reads CAWSGEGRGNTIYF. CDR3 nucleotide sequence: TGTGCCTGGAGCGGTGAGGGCCGTGGAAACACCATATATTTT.

CDR3 nucleotide sequence: TGTGCCAGCAGTTTCACAGGGGGCCAGTACGAGCAGTACTTC. Translation gives CASSFTGGQYEQYF. The chain joins TRBV28 to TRBJ2-7; 9 bases map to TRBD1. CDR3 length equals 14 residues. Germline CDR1 reads MDHEN; CDR2 reads SYDVKM. Trimming removed 3 bases from V and 4 bases from J; junction bases left unmatched: 4.